The rows below give T cell receptor beta chains drawn from one sample of a study of blood T cell repertoires in COVID-19. Sequencing used immunoSEQ multiplex PCR; TCRdb keeps in-frame clones, though not all of them. The sample records roughly 250,000 clones, approximately 85% being singletons. The specimen was PBMCs or T cells enriched from blood (not recorded which). These receptors were obtained from a woman between 45 and 65 years old who had recovered from COVID-19. CDR3s include the opening cysteine and the closing phenylalanine or tryptophan. A D gene is named only where the DNA matches it firmly. A clone size is listed for some rows: how often the clone was seen (once, few, many), or a class if it is expanded.

clone size: -
D gene: TRBD1
J gene: TRBJ1-1
V gene: TRBV19
CDR3 protein: CASSLWTGWSMNTEAFF
CDR3 DNA: TGTGCCAGTAGTCTTTGGACAGGGTGGTCCATGAACACTGAAGCTTTCTTT

clone size: -
D gene: -
J gene: TRBJ1-1
V gene: TRBV28
CDR3 protein: CASSLRGEVAFF
CDR3 DNA: TGTGCCAGCAGTCTCCGCGGGGAGGTAGCTTTCTTT

clone size: -
D gene: -
J gene: TRBJ2-1
V gene: TRBV5-8
CDR3 protein: CASTGNPDLAHEQFF
CDR3 DNA: TGTGCCAGCACCGGGAACCCCGATTTAGCCCATGAGCAGTTCTTC

clone size: -
D gene: -
J gene: TRBJ2-3
V gene: TRBV30
CDR3 protein: CAWSVAARSYTDTQYF
CDR3 DNA: TGTGCCTGGAGTGTAGCGGCCAGATCTTACACAGATACGCAGTATTTT

clone size: -
D gene: -
J gene: TRBJ1-5
V gene: TRBV12-3/TRBV12-4
CDR3 protein: CASSFRGNQPQHF
CDR3 DNA: TGTGCCAGCAGTTTCAGGGGCAATCAGCCCCAGCATTTT

clone size: -
D gene: -
J gene: TRBJ2-7
V gene: TRBV3-1/TRBV3-2
CDR3 protein: CASSPMGGALEQYF
CDR3 DNA: TGTGCCAGCAGCCCGATGGGGGGGGCCCTCGAGCAGTACTTC

clone size: -
D gene: TRBD1
J gene: TRBJ2-5
V gene: TRBV29-1
CDR3 protein: CSVEAGGLQETQYF
CDR3 DNA: TGCAGCGTTGAGGCAGGGGGTTTGCAAGAGACCCAGTACTTC

clone size: -
D gene: TRBD2
J gene: TRBJ2-3
V gene: TRBV28
CDR3 protein: CASSPLLLATSTDTQYF
CDR3 DNA: TGTGCCAGCAGTCCACTCCTACTAGCGACTAGCACAGATACGCAGTATTTT

clone size: -
D gene: TRBD1
J gene: TRBJ1-3
V gene: TRBV2
CDR3 protein: CASKGGRSGNTIYF
CDR3 DNA: TGTGCCAGCAAAGGGGGCAGGTCTGGAAACACCATATATTTT

clone size: -
D gene: TRBD1
J gene: TRBJ1-1
V gene: TRBV2
CDR3 protein: CASREPTGAEAFF
CDR3 DNA: TGTGCCAGCAGAGAACCGACAGGGGCTGAAGCTTTCTTT

clone size: -
D gene: -
J gene: TRBJ2-1
V gene: TRBV9
CDR3 protein: CASSPSGNYNEQFF
CDR3 DNA: TGTGCCAGCAGTCCATCCGGGAACTACAATGAGCAGTTCTTC

clone size: -
D gene: TRBD2
J gene: TRBJ2-1
V gene: TRBV11-3
CDR3 protein: CASSLGPGLAGEQNEQFF
CDR3 DNA: TGTGCCAGCAGCTTAGGACCGGGACTAGCGGGAGAACAAAATGAGCAGTTCTTC

clone size: -
D gene: -
J gene: TRBJ2-3
V gene: TRBV2
CDR3 protein: CASSEDFINTDTQYF
CDR3 DNA: TGTGCCAGCAGTGAAGACTTCATAAACACAGATACGCAGTATTTT

clone size: -
D gene: -
J gene: TRBJ2-6
V gene: TRBV19
CDR3 protein: CASNRQVSGANVLTF
CDR3 DNA: TGTGCCAGTAACCGACAAGTCTCTGGGGCCAACGTCCTGACTTTC

clone size: few
D gene: TRBD1
J gene: TRBJ1-2
V gene: TRBV5-1
CDR3 protein: CASMAGTGGLGYTF
CDR3 DNA: TGCGCCAGCATGGCCGGAACAGGGGGCCTTGGCTACACCTTC

clone size: -
D gene: -
J gene: TRBJ2-7
V gene: TRBV5-4
CDR3 protein: CASSLGGQGYEQYF
CDR3 DNA: TGTGCCAGCTCTTTGGGGGGGCAAGGGTACGAGCAGTACTTC

clone size: once
D gene: -
J gene: TRBJ2-2
V gene: TRBV7-9
CDR3 protein: CASSHAGNTGELFF
CDR3 DNA: TGTGCCAGCAGCCACGCCGGGAACACCGGGGAGCTGTTTTTT

clone size: few
D gene: TRBD2
J gene: TRBJ2-1
V gene: TRBV6-1
CDR3 protein: CASSEAVLAGERDEQFF
CDR3 DNA: TGTGCCAGCAGTGAAGCCGTACTAGCGGGAGAGAGGGATGAGCAGTTCTTC

clone size: -
D gene: TRBD1
J gene: TRBJ1-2
V gene: TRBV9
CDR3 protein: CASSVGQGVNYGYTF
CDR3 DNA: TGTGCCAGCAGCGTAGGACAGGGGGTGAACTATGGCTACACCTTC

clone size: -
D gene: -
J gene: TRBJ1-6
V gene: TRBV28
CDR3 protein: CASSPQGYNSPLHF
CDR3 DNA: TGTGCCAGCAGTCCACAGGGCTATAATTCACCCCTCCACTTT

clone size: -
D gene: TRBD2
J gene: TRBJ2-1
V gene: TRBV5-4
CDR3 protein: CASSLAGTSYNEQFF
CDR3 DNA: TGTGCCAGCAGCTTAGCGGGAACGTCCTACAATGAGCAGTTCTTC

clone size: -
D gene: -
J gene: TRBJ2-7
V gene: TRBV5-1
CDR3 protein: CASSFQGIGEQYF
CDR3 DNA: TGCGCCAGCAGCTTTCAGGGCATCGGCGAGCAGTACTTC

clone size: -
D gene: TRBD1
J gene: TRBJ1-5
V gene: TRBV6-5
CDR3 protein: CASNPTGPDQPQHF
CDR3 DNA: TGTGCCAGCAACCCGACAGGGCCCGATCAGCCCCAGCATTTT

clone size: -
D gene: -
J gene: TRBJ2-1
V gene: TRBV20-1
CDR3 protein: CSARKAVEQFF
CDR3 DNA: TGCAGTGCTAGGAAGGCGGTCGAGCAGTTCTTC

clone size: once
D gene: TRBD2
J gene: TRBJ2-7
V gene: TRBV6-1
CDR3 protein: CASSERGGRRSYEQYF
CDR3 DNA: TGTGCCAGCAGTGAGCGGGGCGGGAGAAGATCCTACGAGCAGTACTTC

clone size: once
D gene: TRBD2
J gene: TRBJ2-1
V gene: TRBV5-1
CDR3 protein: CASASGRYGSYNEQFF
CDR3 DNA: TGCGCCAGCGCGAGCGGGAGGTATGGCTCCTACAATGAGCAGTTCTTC

clone size: -
D gene: -
J gene: TRBJ1-3
V gene: TRBV14
CDR3 protein: CASSRDWLMGGNTIYF
CDR3 DNA: TGTGCCAGCAGCAGGGACTGGCTGATGGGAGGAAACACCATATATTTT

clone size: -
D gene: -
J gene: TRBJ2-3
V gene: TRBV4-2
CDR3 protein: CASSPGYEDTQYF
CDR3 DNA: TGTGCCAGCAGCCCCGGGTACGAGGATACGCAGTATTTT

clone size: -
D gene: -
J gene: TRBJ2-1
V gene: TRBV5-6
CDR3 protein: CASSFRAGDYNEQFF
CDR3 DNA: TGTGCCAGCAGCTTTCGGGCAGGGGACTACAATGAGCAGTTCTTC

clone size: -
D gene: TRBD2
J gene: TRBJ2-3
V gene: TRBV5-1
CDR3 protein: CASRELAGVGSDTQYF
CDR3 DNA: TGCGCCAGCAGGGAACTAGCGGGAGTCGGGTCAGATACGCAGTATTTT

clone size: -
D gene: -
J gene: TRBJ1-2
V gene: TRBV12-3/TRBV12-4
CDR3 protein: CASSWRTEFYF
CDR3 DNA: TGTGCCAGCAGTTGGAGGACAGAATTCTACTTC

clone size: -
D gene: TRBD1
J gene: TRBJ1-2
V gene: TRBV27
CDR3 protein: CASSLLGQTSGYTF
CDR3 DNA: TGTGCCAGCAGTTTATTGGGACAGACTTCGGGCTACACCTTC

clone size: -
D gene: TRBD2
J gene: TRBJ2-3
V gene: TRBV5-8
CDR3 protein: CASSAGLAGTTDTQYF
CDR3 DNA: TGTGCCAGCAGCGCCGGACTAGCGGGTACCACAGATACGCAGTATTTT

clone size: -
D gene: -
J gene: TRBJ2-1
V gene: TRBV10-3
CDR3 protein: CAISDSYNEQFF
CDR3 DNA: TGTGCCATCAGTGACAGTTACAATGAGCAGTTCTTC

clone size: -
D gene: -
J gene: TRBJ1-5
V gene: TRBV13
CDR3 protein: CASSYNREPQHF
CDR3 DNA: TGTGCCAGCAGCTACAATCGTGAGCCCCAGCATTTT

clone size: -
D gene: TRBD1
J gene: TRBJ2-7
V gene: TRBV5-6
CDR3 protein: CASSNPGTGGLYEQYF
CDR3 DNA: TGTGCCAGCAGTAATCCCGGGACAGGGGGACTCTACGAGCAGTACTTC

clone size: -
D gene: TRBD2
J gene: TRBJ2-1
V gene: TRBV11-2
CDR3 protein: CASSLEASGYYNEQFF
CDR3 DNA: TGTGCCAGCAGCTTAGAAGCTAGCGGATACTACAATGAGCAGTTCTTC

clone size: few
D gene: -
J gene: TRBJ1-1
V gene: TRBV3-1/TRBV3-2
CDR3 protein: CASSQYQGLDTEAFF
CDR3 DNA: TGTGCCAGCAGCCAATATCAGGGTCTCGACACTGAAGCTTTCTTT

clone size: -
D gene: -
J gene: TRBJ1-3
V gene: TRBV19
CDR3 protein: CASSRNRVSGNTIYF
CDR3 DNA: TGTGCCAGTAGCAGAAACAGGGTATCTGGAAACACCATATATTTT

clone size: -
D gene: TRBD2
J gene: TRBJ2-2
V gene: TRBV30
CDR3 protein: CAWKIAGGLDTGELFF
CDR3 DNA: TGTGCCTGGAAAATAGCGGGAGGGCTCGACACCGGGGAGCTGTTTTTT

clone size: -
D gene: TRBD2
J gene: TRBJ2-7
V gene: TRBV27
CDR3 protein: CASSLPTPSGRFYEQYF
CDR3 DNA: TGTGCCAGCAGTTTACCCACTCCTAGCGGGAGGTTCTACGAGCAGTACTTC

clone size: -
D gene: -
J gene: TRBJ2-5
V gene: TRBV28
CDR3 protein: CASSFVYPYQETQYF
CDR3 DNA: TGTGCCAGCAGTTTCGTCTACCCGTACCAAGAGACCCAGTACTTC

clone size: -
D gene: -
J gene: TRBJ1-4
V gene: TRBV7-9
CDR3 protein: CASSLSGLNEKLFF
CDR3 DNA: TGTGCCAGCAGCTTATCAGGGCTTAATGAAAAACTGTTTTTT

clone size: -
D gene: -
J gene: TRBJ2-1
V gene: TRBV18
CDR3 protein: CASSTGLVNNEQFF
CDR3 DNA: TGTGCCAGCTCAACAGGTCTCGTCAACAATGAGCAGTTCTTC

clone size: -
D gene: -
J gene: TRBJ2-3
V gene: TRBV3-1/TRBV3-2
CDR3 protein: CASSQVSRSTDTQYF
CDR3 DNA: TGTGCCAGCAGCCAAGTTAGTAGAAGCACAGATACGCAGTATTTT

clone size: -
D gene: TRBD1
J gene: TRBJ2-1
V gene: TRBV5-4
CDR3 protein: CASSLGGQGLAGNEQFF
CDR3 DNA: TGTGCCAGCAGCTTGGGGGGACAGGGCTTGGCGGGGAATGAGCAGTTCTTC

clone size: -
D gene: TRBD2
J gene: TRBJ2-1
V gene: TRBV13
CDR3 protein: CASTELAGSNEQFF
CDR3 DNA: TGTGCCAGCACCGAACTAGCGGGTTCCAATGAGCAGTTCTTC

clone size: -
D gene: -
J gene: TRBJ1-4
V gene: TRBV15
CDR3 protein: CATSRDRGVVEKLFF
CDR3 DNA: TGTGCCACCAGCAGAGATCGGGGGGTGGTTGAAAAACTGTTTTTT

clone size: -
D gene: TRBD1
J gene: TRBJ1-5
V gene: TRBV19
CDR3 protein: CASRDRGHRGSNQPQHF
CDR3 DNA: TGTGCCAGTAGGGACAGGGGGCATCGGGGTAGCAATCAGCCCCAGCATTTT

clone size: -
D gene: -
J gene: TRBJ1-5
V gene: TRBV4-2
CDR3 protein: CASSNRDNNQPQHF
CDR3 DNA: TGTGCCAGCAGCAACCGGGACAACAATCAGCCCCAGCATTTT

clone size: -
D gene: TRBD2
J gene: TRBJ2-1
V gene: TRBV5-6
CDR3 protein: CASRPFGLAVYNEQFF
CDR3 DNA: TGTGCCAGCAGACCCTTCGGACTAGCGGTTTACAATGAGCAGTTCTTC

clone size: -
D gene: -
J gene: TRBJ2-1
V gene: TRBV21-1
CDR3 protein: CASSYRSGGSYNEQFF
CDR3 DNA: TGTGCCAGCAGCTATCGGTCGGGAGGATCCTACAATGAGCAGTTCTTC